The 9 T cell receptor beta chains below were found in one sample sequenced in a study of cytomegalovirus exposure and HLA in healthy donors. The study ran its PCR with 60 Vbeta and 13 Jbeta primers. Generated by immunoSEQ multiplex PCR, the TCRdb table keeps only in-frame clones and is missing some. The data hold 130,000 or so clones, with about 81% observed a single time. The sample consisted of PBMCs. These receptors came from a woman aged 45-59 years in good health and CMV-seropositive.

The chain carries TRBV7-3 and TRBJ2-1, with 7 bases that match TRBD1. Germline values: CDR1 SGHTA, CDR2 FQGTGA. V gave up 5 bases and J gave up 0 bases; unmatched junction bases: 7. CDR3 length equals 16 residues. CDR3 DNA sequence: TGTGCCAGCAGCCAGAGACAGGGCCTCTCCTACAATGAGCAGTTCTTC. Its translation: CASSQRQGLSYNEQFF. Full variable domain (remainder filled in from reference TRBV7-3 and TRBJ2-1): GAGVSQTPSNKVTEKGKYVELRCDPISGHTALYWYRQSLGQGPEFLIYFQGTGAADDSGLPNDRFFAVRPEGSVSTLKIQRTERGDSAVYLCASSQRQGLSYNEQFFGPGTRLTVL.

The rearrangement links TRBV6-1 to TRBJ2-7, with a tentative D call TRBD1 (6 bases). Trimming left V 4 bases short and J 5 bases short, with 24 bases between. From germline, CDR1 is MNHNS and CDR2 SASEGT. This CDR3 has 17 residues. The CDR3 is CASSGYLMGHRNDEQYF. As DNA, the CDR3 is TGTGCCAGCAGTGGATACCTGATGGGACACCGTAACGACGAGCAGTACTTC.

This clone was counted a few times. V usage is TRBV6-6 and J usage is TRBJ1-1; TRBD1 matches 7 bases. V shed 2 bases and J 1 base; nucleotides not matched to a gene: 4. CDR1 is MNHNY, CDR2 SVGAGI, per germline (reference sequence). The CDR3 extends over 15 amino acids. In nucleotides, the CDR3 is TGTGCCAGCAGTTACGGGGACAGCAAGAACACTGAAGCTTTCTTT. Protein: CASSYGDSKNTEAFF.

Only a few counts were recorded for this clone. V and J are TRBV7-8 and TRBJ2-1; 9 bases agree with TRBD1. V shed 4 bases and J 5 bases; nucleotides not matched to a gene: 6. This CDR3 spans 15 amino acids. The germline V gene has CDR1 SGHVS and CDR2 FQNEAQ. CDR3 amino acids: CASSSGTGMNNEQFF. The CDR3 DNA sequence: TGTGCCAGCAGCTCCGGGACAGGGATGAACAATGAGCAGTTCTTC.

Here the CDR3 DNA reads TGTGCCAGCAGCTTCGTAGGACAGGGACCAGATACGCAGTATTTT. It translates to CASSFVGQGPDTQYF. V gene TRBV7-6 combines with J gene TRBJ2-3, with TRBD1 identical over 8 bases. V gave up 3 bases and J gave up 4 bases; unmatched junction bases: 6. CDR3 length: 15 amino acids. Germline V gene sequence: CDR1 SGHVS, CDR2 FNYEAQ.

The CDR3 bases are TGTGCCAGCAGTTTTGGAGGTTCTGGGGCCAACGTCCTGACTTTC. Amino acid sequence: CASSFGGSGANVLTF. This chain connects TRBV28 to TRBJ2-6, with D maybe TRBD2 (5 bases). The germline V gene has CDR1 MDHEN and CDR2 SYDVKM. Trimming cost V 3 bases and J 1 base, with 7 bases left between them. This CDR3 region has 15 residues.

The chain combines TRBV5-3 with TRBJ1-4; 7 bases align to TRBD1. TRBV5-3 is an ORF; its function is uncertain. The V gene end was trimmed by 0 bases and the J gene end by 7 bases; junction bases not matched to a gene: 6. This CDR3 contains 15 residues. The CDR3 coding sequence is TGTGCCAGAAGCTTGGTGTTGGGGGACAGTGAAAAACTGTTTTTT. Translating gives CARSLVLGDSEKLFF.

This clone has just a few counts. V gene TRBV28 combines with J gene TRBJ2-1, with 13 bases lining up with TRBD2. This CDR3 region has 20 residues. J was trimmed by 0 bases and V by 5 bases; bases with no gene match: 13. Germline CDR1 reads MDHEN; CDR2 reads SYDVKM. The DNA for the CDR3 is TGTGCCAGCAGTCCTCTTGACAGGGGACTAGCGGGGAACTCCTACAATGAGCAGTTCTTC. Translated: CASSPLDRGLAGNSYNEQFF. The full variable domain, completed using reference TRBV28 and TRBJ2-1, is DVKVTQSSRYLVKRTGEKVFLECVQDMDHENMFWYRQDPGLGLRLIYFSYDVKMKEKGDIPEGYSVSREKKERFSLILESASTNQTSMYLCASSPLDRGLAGNSYNEQFFGPGTRLTVL.

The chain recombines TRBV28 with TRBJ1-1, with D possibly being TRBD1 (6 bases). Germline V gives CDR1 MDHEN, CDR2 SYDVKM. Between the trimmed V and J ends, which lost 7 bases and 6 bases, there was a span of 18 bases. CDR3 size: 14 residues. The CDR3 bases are TGTGCCAGCAAGTTGGGGGGGCGGTTCGCTGAAGCTTTCTTT. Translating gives CASKLGGRFAEAFF. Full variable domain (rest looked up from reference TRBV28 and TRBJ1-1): DVKVTQSSRYLVKRTGEKVFLECVQDMDHENMFWYRQDPGLGLRLIYFSYDVKMKEKGDIPEGYSVSREKKERFSLILESASTNQTSMYLCASKLGGRFAEAFFGQGTRLTVV.